Listed here are 17 T cell receptor beta chains from one sample, sequenced in a study of PD-L1 blockade in urothelial cancer (dated by TCRdb to the late 2010s). Library construction relied on the immunoSEQ multiplex PCR assay. Not all clones reach the TCRdb copy of this immuneACCESS table, which keeps in-frame sequences only. Checked studies attribute under half of the gap to unresolved V genes and leave the rest unexplained. The sample table holds about 30,000 clones, of which about 88% were seen once. The ten largest account for around 8.5% of the sample. The time point tag for this specimen amounts to: peripheral blood 6 weeks after treatment start. Here the sequenced sample was PBMCs, taken around atezolizumab (anti-PD-L1) treatment. These receptors all come from an elderly man with urothelial cancer.

In this sample, this clone turned up once. The gene calls are TRBV4-1 and TRBJ2-5; 8 bases match TRBD1. CDR3 length: 16 amino acids. Germline-derived CDR1 and CDR2 are MGHRA and YSYEKL. J gave up 5 bases and V 2 bases, and 10 bases lay outside the gene matches. CDR3 in amino acids: CASSQTKTRGPETQYF. The DNA for the CDR3 is TGCGCCAGCAGCCAAACGAAAACCAGGGGGCCGGAGACCCAGTACTTC.

The chain recombines TRBV10-1 with TRBJ2-1; 11 nucleotides agree with TRBD2. V was pared by 4 bases and J by 6 bases, with 8 bases of the junction left unmatched. In germline, CDR1 is WNHNN, CDR2 SYGVQD (reference sequence). This CDR3 has 16 amino acids. CDR3 region: CASSAIAGGPFNEQFF. As DNA, the CDR3 is TGCGCCAGCAGTGCAATAGCGGGAGGGCCATTCAATGAGCAGTTCTTC.

The V and J genes are TRBV5-1 and TRBJ2-6; D uncertain. V was cut by 0 bases and J by 0 bases, with 4 bases left in between. This CDR3 comprises 15 residues. In germline, CDR1 is SGHRS, CDR2 YFSETQ. CDR3 DNA sequence: TGCGCCAGCAGCTTGGACAGCTCTGGGGCCAACGTCCTGACTTTC. It specifies CASSLDSSGANVLTF. The full variable domain, in which reference TRBV5-1 and TRBJ2-6 provide the parts outside the CDR3, is KAGVTQTPRYLIKTRGQQVTLSCSPISGHRSVSWYQQTPGQGLQFLFEYFSETQRNKGNFPGRFSGRQFSNSRSEMNVSTLELGDSALYLCASSLDSSGANVLTFGAGSRLTVL.

The chain joins TRBV5-1 to TRBJ2-1; 8 nucleotides agree with TRBD2. Trimming took 4 bases from V and 3 from J; bases not matched to a gene: 6. Germline lookup yields CDR1 SGHRS and CDR2 YFSETQ. This CDR3 spans 15 amino acids. The CDR3 here is CASSIAGTNYNEQFF. The CDR3 nucleotides are TGCGCCAGCAGCATAGCGGGAACTAACTACAATGAGCAGTTCTTC.

This chain connects TRBV19 to TRBJ2-1, with 7 nucleotides matching TRBD1. The CDR3 has 15 amino acids. Trimming at V came to 6 bases and at J to 0 bases, leaving 5 bases not matched to a gene. Germline V gives CDR1 LNHDA, CDR2 SQIVND (reference sequence). This chain's CDR3 is CASRHRTGSYNEQFF. The CDR3 nucleotides read TGTGCCAGTAGACATAGGACAGGCTCCTACAATGAGCAGTTCTTC.

The chain uses TRBV30 and TRBJ2-5, with D tentatively TRBD1 (6 bases). The ends were cut back, 5 bases at V and 5 bases at J, with 18 bases in the middle. Germline values: CDR1 GTSNPN, CDR2 SVGIG (reference sequence). The CDR3 covers 14 residues. Here the CDR3 reads CAWLVKGELETQYF. CDR3 DNA sequence: TGTGCCTGGCTAGTCAAGGGGGAGCTGGAGACCCAGTACTTC.

J is TRBJ1-3 and V is TRBV9, with 10 bases aligning to TRBD1. Per the germline V gene, CDR1 is SGDLS and CDR2 is YYNGEE. This CDR3 is built from 16 residues. V lost 0 bases to trimming and J lost 0 bases; unmatched junction nucleotides: 0. CDR3 region: CASSVGQGASGNTIYF. CDR3 bases: TGTGCCAGCAGCGTAGGACAGGGGGCCTCTGGAAACACCATATATTTT.

The rearrangement links TRBV10-2 to TRBJ2-5, with 8 bases lining up with TRBD2. The germline V gene encodes CDR1 WSHSY and CDR2 SAAADI. Trimming removed 7 bases from V and 5 bases from J; junction bases left unmatched: 12. The CDR3 runs 15 residues. The CDR3 bases are TGCGCCAGCAACCCCTCGGGGGGGGGCAGTGAGACCCAGTACTTC. Encoded protein: CASNPSGGGSETQYF.

The chain uses TRBV29-1 and TRBJ2-5; possibly TRBD2 for D (5 bases). V was pared by 6 bases and J by 3 bases, with 8 bases between. The CDR3 extends over 11 amino acids. Germline assignment: CDR1 SQVTM and CDR2 ANQGSEA. CDR3 bases: TGCAGCGTCAGAGCGGAAGAGACCCAGTACTTC. This encodes CSVRAEETQYF.

The V call is TRBV7-7, the J call TRBJ2-2; tentatively, D is TRBD1 (5 bases). Trimming took 5 bases from V and 7 from J, leaving 17 bases between them. The CDR3 extends over 15 amino acids. Germline assignment: CDR1 SSHAT and CDR2 FNYEAQ (reference sequence). The CDR3 sequence: CASSPLGQGGGELFF. The CDR3 DNA reads as TGTGCCAGCAGCCCCCTGGGGCAGGGCGGCGGGGAGCTGTTTTTT. The full variable domain, with the rest looked up from reference TRBV7-7 and TRBJ2-2, is GAGVSQSPRYKVTKRGQDVTLRCDPISSHATLYWYQQALGQGPEFLTYFNYEAQPDKSGLPSDRFSAERPEGSISTLTIQRTEQRDSAMYRCASSPLGQGGGELFFGEGSRLTVL.

This clone was observed a handful of times. The chain uses TRBV11-3 and TRBJ1-1; D remains ambiguous. CDR1 is SGHNT and CDR2 is YENEEA in the germline V gene. CDR3 length: 13 amino acids. V was shortened by 6 bases and J by 0 bases, with 8 bases between the two germline ends. This CDR3 reads CASSQTVNTEAFF. CDR3 bases: TGTGCCAGCAGTCAAACAGTGAACACTGAAGCTTTCTTT.

This chain links TRBV7-9 with TRBJ2-1; 7 nucleotides match TRBD2. Looked up from germline, CDR1 is SEHNR and CDR2 is FQNEAQ (reference sequence). Trimming took 8 bases from V and 0 from J; bases not matched to a gene: 4. The CDR3 covers 14 residues. The CDR3 nucleotides read TGTGCCAGCGAACGGGAGGTCTCCTACAATGAGCAGTTCTTC. Translation: CASEREVSYNEQFF.

The gene calls are TRBV2 and TRBJ2-1; D may be TRBD1 (6 bases). V lost 9 bases to trimming and J lost 2 bases, with 14 bases between them. The germline V gene encodes CDR1 SNHLY and CDR2 FYNNEI. There are 14 residues in the CDR3. The CDR3 sequence: CASRDRDTYNEQFF. CDR3 DNA sequence: TGTGCCAGTAGGGACCGGGACACCTACAATGAGCAGTTCTTC.

The genes are TRBV30 and TRBJ1-1; D may be TRBD1 (5 bases). V lost 2 bases and J 3 bases, leaving 16 bases between the germline ends. The germline V gene has CDR1 GTSNPN and CDR2 SVGIG (reference sequence). CDR3 length: 15 amino acids. This chain's CDR3 is CAWSRGGAGDTEAFF. The DNA for the CDR3 is TGTGCCTGGAGTCGGGGAGGGGCAGGCGACACTGAAGCTTTCTTT.

The chain combines TRBV5-4 with TRBJ2-5; 7 bases line up with TRBD2. The ends lost 5 bases at V and 1 base at J; junction bases unmatched: 8. This CDR3 is built from 15 residues. The germline CDR1 and CDR2 sequences are SGHNT and YYREEE (reference sequence). CDR3 bases: TGTGCCAGCAGGCCAGGGAGGGGAGCCCAAGAGACCCAGTACTTC. Its protein product is CASRPGRGAQETQYF.

The chain uses TRBV27 and TRBJ1-2; D remains ambiguous. V shed 2 bases and J shed 2 bases, with 15 bases lying between them. Germline V gene sequence: CDR1 MNHEY, CDR2 SMNVEV (reference sequence). This CDR3 region has 16 residues. The CDR3 DNA sequence: TGTGCCAGCAGTTTACGGTCCGGGATAGGGAACTATGGCTACACCTTC. This sequence encodes CASSLRSGIGNYGYTF.

This CDR3 is CASSFTGQEAPEAFF. The CDR3 DNA sequence: TGTGCCAGCAGCTTTACCGGACAGGAGGCCCCTGAAGCTTTCTTT. This rearrangement joins TRBV5-4 to TRBJ1-1; 7 positions agree with TRBD1. In germline, CDR1 is SGHNT, CDR2 YYREEE (reference sequence). The ends lost 2 bases at V and 6 bases at J; junction bases unmatched: 10. The CDR3 runs to 15 residues.